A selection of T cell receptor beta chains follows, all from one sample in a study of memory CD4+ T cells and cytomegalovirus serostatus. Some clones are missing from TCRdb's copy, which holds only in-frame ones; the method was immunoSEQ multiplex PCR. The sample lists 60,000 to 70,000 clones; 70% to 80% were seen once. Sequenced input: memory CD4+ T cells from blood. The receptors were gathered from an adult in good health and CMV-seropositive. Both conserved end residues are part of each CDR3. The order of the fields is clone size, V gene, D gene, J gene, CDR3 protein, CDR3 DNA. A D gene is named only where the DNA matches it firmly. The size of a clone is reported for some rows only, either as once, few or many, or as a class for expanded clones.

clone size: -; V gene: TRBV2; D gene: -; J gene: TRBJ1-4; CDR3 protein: CASSVQPRRVEKLFF; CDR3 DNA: TGTGCCAGCAGTGTCCAGCCCCGAAGAGTTGAAAAACTGTTTTTT
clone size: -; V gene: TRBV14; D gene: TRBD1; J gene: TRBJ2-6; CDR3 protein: CASSSMLQGAGANVLTF; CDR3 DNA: TGTGCCAGCAGCTCTATGCTACAGGGGGCTGGGGCCAACGTCCTGACTTTC
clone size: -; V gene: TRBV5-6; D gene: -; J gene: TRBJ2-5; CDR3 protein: CASSGLLAFKETQYF; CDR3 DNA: TGTGCCAGCAGCGGGTTACTAGCTTTTAAAGAGACCCAGTACTTC
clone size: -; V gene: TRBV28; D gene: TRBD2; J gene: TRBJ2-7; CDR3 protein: CASSVTGLGGGDF; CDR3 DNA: TGTGCCAGCAGTGTTACAGGTTTGGGGGGGGGAGACTTC
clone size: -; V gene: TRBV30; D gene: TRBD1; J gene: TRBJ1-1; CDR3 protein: CAWSVIPGTVEAFF; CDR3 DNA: TGTGCCTGGAGTGTAATCCCCGGGACAGTTGAAGCTTTCTTT
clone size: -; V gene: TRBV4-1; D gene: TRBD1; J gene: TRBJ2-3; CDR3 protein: CASSQDPDRGLDTQYF; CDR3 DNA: TGCGCCAGCAGCCAAGATCCGGACAGGGGGTTGGATACGCAGTATTTT
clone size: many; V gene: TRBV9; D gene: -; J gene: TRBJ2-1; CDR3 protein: CASSVGDYNEQFF; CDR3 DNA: TGTGCCAGCAGCGTAGGGGACTACAATGAGCAGTTCTTC
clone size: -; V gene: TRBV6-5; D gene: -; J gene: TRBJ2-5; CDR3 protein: CASKLEGMGQETQYF; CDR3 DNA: TGTGCCAGCAAACTCGAGGGGATGGGGCAAGAGACCCAGTACTTC
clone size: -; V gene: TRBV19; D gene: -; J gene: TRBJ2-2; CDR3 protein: CASSIADRSTGELFF; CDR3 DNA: TGTGCCAGTAGTATAGCGGACAGATCCACCGGGGAGCTGTTTTTT
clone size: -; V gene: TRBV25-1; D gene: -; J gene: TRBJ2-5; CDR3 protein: CASTLSGQSQETQYF; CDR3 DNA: TGTGCCAGCACCCTAAGTGGACAATCCCAAGAGACCCAGTACTTC
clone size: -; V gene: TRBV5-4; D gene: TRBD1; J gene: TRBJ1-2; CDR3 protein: CASSHDRGRVKGYTF; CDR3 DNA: TGTGCCAGCAGCCATGACAGGGGTCGGGTAAAAGGCTACACCTTC
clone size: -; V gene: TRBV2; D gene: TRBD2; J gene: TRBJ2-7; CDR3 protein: CASSIRLAGDEQYF; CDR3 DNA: TGTGCCAGCAGTATCAGACTAGCGGGAGACGAGCAGTACTTC
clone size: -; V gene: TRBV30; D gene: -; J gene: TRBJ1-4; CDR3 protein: CAWSAGWATNEKLFF; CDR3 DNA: TGTGCCTGGAGTGCGGGATGGGCAACTAATGAAAAACTGTTTTTT
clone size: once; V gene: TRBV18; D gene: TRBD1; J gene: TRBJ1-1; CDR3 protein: CASSGQGMNTEAFF; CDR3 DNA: TGTGCCAGCTCAGGACAGGGAATGAACACTGAAGCTTTCTTT
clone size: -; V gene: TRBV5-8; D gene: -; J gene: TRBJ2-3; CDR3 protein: CASSLRDTQYF; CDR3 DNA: TGTGCCAGCAGCTTGAGGGATACGCAGTATTTT
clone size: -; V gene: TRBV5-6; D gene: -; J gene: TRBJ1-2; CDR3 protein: CASSPFGGEALYGYTF; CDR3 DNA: TGTGCCAGCAGCCCTTTTGGGGGTGAGGCCCTCTATGGCTACACCTTC
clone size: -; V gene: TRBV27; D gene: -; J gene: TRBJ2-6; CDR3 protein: CASSPGLGLSSGANVLTF; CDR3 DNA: TGTGCCAGCAGTCCCGGCTTGGGGTTGAGCTCTGGGGCCAACGTCCTGACTTTC
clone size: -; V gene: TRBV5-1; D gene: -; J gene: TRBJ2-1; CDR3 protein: CASAIGGDSEQFF; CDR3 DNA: TGCGCCAGCGCCATAGGGGGGGACAGTGAGCAGTTCTTC
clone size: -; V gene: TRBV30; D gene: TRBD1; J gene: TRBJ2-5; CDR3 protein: CAWSRTGDGLGETQYF; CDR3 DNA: TGTGCCTGGAGCCGGACAGGGGATGGATTAGGAGAGACCCAGTACTTC
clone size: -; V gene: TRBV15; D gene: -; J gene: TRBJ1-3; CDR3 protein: CATSSEGFAGNTIYF; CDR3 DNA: TGTGCCACCAGCAGTGAGGGCTTCGCTGGAAACACCATATATTTT
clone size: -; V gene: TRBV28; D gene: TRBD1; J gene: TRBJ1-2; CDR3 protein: CASSFQGARGYTF; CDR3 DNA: TGTGCCAGCAGTTTTCAGGGGGCGCGGGGCTACACCTTC
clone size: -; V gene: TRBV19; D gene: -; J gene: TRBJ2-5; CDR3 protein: CASSILGQETQYF; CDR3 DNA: TGTGCCAGTAGTATCCTAGGACAAGAGACCCAGTACTTC
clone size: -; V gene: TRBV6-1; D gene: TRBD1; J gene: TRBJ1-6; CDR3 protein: CASRQDRGINSPLHF; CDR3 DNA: TGTGCCAGCAGGCAAGACAGGGGGATCAATTCACCCCTCCACTTT
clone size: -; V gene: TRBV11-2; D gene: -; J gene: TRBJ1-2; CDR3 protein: CASSPKAGWGYTF; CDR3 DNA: TGTGCCAGCAGCCCGAAAGCGGGGTGGGGCTACACCTTC
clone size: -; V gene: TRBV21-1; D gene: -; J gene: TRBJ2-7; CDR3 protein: CAKRGPDEQYF; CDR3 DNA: TGTGCCAAAAGGGGACCTGACGAGCAGTACTTC
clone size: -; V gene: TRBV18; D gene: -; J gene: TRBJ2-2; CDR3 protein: CASSLWESHTGELFF; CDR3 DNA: TGTGCCAGCTCACTTTGGGAAAGTCACACCGGGGAGCTGTTTTTT
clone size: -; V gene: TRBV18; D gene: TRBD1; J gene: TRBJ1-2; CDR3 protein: CASSPDRAPYGYTF; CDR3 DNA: TGTGCCAGCTCACCCGACAGGGCGCCCTATGGCTACACCTTC
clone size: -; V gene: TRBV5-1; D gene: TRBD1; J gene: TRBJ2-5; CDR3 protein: CASSTGTGTGETQYF; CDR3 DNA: TGCGCCAGCAGCACCGGGACAGGGACCGGGGAGACCCAGTACTTC
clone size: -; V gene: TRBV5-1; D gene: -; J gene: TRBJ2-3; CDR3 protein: CASSLAGSTDTQYF; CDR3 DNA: TGCGCCAGCAGCTTGGCCGGTAGCACAGATACGCAGTATTTT
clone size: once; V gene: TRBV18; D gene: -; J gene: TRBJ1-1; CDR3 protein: CASSPESGLLNTEAFF; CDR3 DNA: TGTGCCAGCTCACCAGAATCGGGGCTTCTGAACACTGAAGCTTTCTTT
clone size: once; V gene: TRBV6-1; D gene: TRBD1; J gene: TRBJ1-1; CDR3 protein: CASSRTGGTEAFF; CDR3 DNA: TGTGCCAGCAGTCGGACAGGGGGCACTGAAGCTTTCTTT
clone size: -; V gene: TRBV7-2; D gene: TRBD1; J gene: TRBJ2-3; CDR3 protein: CASSLGFGTGADTQYF; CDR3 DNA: TGTGCCAGCAGCTTAGGATTTGGGACAGGGGCAGATACGCAGTATTTT
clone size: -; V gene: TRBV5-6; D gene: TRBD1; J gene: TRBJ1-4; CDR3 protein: CASSQSGGGDEKLFF; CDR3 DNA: TGTGCCAGCAGTCAATCAGGGGGTGGGGATGAAAAACTGTTTTTT
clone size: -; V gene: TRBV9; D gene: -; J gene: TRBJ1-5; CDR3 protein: CASSPGVQQPQHF; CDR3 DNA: TGTGCCAGCAGCCCAGGGGTACAACAGCCCCAGCATTTT
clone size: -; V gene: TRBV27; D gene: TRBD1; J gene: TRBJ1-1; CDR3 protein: CASKGQGDEAFF; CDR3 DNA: TGTGCCAGCAAGGGACAGGGGGATGAAGCTTTCTTT
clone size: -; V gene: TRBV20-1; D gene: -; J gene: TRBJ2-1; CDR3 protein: CTVLGHNEQFF; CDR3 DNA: TGCACCGTCCTGGGACACAATGAGCAGTTCTTC
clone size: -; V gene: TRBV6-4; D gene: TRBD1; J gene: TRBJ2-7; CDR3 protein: CASSDSRFGDRGARDPLYEQYF; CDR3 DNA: TGTGCCAGCAGTGACTCGAGGTTCGGTGACAGGGGCGCCCGAGACCCTTTGTACGAGCAGTACTTC
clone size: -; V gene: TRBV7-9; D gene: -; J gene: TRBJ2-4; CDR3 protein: CASSLGAGKAKNIQYF; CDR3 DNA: TGTGCCAGCAGCTTAGGCGCCGGGAAGGCCAAAAACATTCAGTACTTC
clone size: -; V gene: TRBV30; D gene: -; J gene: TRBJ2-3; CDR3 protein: CAWTPLPSSTDTQYF; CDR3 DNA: TGTGCCTGGACGCCCTTGCCTTCTAGCACAGATACGCAGTATTTT
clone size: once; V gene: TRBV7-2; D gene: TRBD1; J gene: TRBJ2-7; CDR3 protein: CASSPATGTYEQYF; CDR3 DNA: TGTGCCAGCAGCCCCGCGACAGGGACCTACGAGCAGTACTTC
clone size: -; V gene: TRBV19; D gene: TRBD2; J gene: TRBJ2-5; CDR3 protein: CASSRLAGEETQYF; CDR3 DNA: TGTGCCAGTAGTCGTCTAGCGGGGGAAGAGACCCAGTACTTC
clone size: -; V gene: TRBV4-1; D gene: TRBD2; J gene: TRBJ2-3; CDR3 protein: CASSQDPPSSGGNTQYF; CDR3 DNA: TGCGCCAGCAGCCAAGATCCACCCTCTAGCGGGGGGAATACGCAGTATTTT
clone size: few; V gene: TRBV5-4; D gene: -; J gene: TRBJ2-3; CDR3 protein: CASSLVSATDTQYF; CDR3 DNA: TGTGCCAGCAGCTTGGTGAGCGCCACAGATACGCAGTATTTT
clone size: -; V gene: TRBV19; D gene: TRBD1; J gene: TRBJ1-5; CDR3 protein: CASSPGQGERPQHF; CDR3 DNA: TGTGCCAGTAGTCCAGGACAGGGCGAAAGGCCCCAGCATTTT
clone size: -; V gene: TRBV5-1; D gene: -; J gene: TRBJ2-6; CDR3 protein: CASSLDRGANVLTF; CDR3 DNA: TGCGCCAGCAGCTTGGACAGAGGGGCCAACGTCCTGACTTTC